This entry features one T cell receptor beta chain sequence. CDR3 length: 16 residues. The V gene lost 6 bases and the J gene lost 9 bases, with 24 bases spanning the gap. Germline V gene sequence: CDR1 LNHDA, CDR2 SQIVND (reference sequence). This record belongs to a study of blood T cell repertoires in COVID-19. Sequencing used immunoSEQ multiplex PCR; TCRdb keeps in-frame clones, though not all of them. This table holds 150,000 to 200,000 clones, around nine tenths found once. The chain joins TRBV19 to TRBJ2-1; D is unclear. This sequence originates from a woman aged 50 to 60 who had recovered from COVID-19. Sequenced material: PBMCs or T cells enriched from blood (not recorded which). CDR3 in amino acids: CASSLTTITSRSEQFF. Written as DNA, the CDR3 is TGTGCCAGTAGCCTCACAACTATTACCTCAAGGAGTGAGCAGTTCTTC. The whole variable domain, remainder taken from reference TRBV19 and TRBJ2-1, is DGGITQSPKYLFRKEGQNVTLSCEQNLNHDAMYWYRQDPGQGLRLIYYSQIVNDFQKGDIAEGYSVSREKKESFPLTVTSAQKNPTAFYLCASSLTTITSRSEQFFGPGTRLTVL.